Below, one T cell receptor (beta chain) is given with its context. The TCR beta library used iRepertoire HTBI primers with Arm-PCR amplification of CDR3. Original processing methods: The samples included 60 to 65 TRBV and around 15 TRBJ segments. TCRdb re-analysed the multiplex PCR reads in MiXCR, keeping a single row per CDR3 protein. These V and J calls originate from TCRdb's pipeline instead of the authors' own analysis. The sample includes more than 400,000 distinct CDR3 sequences, roughly 17% seen only once; the top ten take around 11%. The time point is: newly diagnosed GD, antithyroid drugs for less than 3 months. PBMCs were the source of the RNA used for TCR sequencing. This sample was taken from a study of regulatory T cells in long-lasting Graves disease. The sample also formed part of further work on T cells in Graves' hyperthyroidism and ophthalmopathy. According to that study: Every diagnosis used clinical symptoms, serum thyroxine and TRAb, thyroid ultrasound and orbital computed tomography.

Sequencing was performed on peripheral blood mononuclear cells (PBMCs), taken at new diagnosis, from a patient treated with antithyroid drugs. The clonotype comes from a woman in her thirties with Graves disease.

The CDR3: CSARDRTVYEKLFF. The CDR3 DNA follows: TGCAGTGCTAGAGATCGGACAGTTTATGAAAAACTGTTTTTT. V gene TRBV20-1 combines with J gene TRBJ1-4, with a tentative D call TRBD1 (6 bases). Trimming took off 0 bases at V and 6 bases at J, with 11 bases between the two ends. From germline, CDR1 is DFQATT and CDR2 SNEGSKA (reference sequence). This CDR3 spans 14 amino acids.